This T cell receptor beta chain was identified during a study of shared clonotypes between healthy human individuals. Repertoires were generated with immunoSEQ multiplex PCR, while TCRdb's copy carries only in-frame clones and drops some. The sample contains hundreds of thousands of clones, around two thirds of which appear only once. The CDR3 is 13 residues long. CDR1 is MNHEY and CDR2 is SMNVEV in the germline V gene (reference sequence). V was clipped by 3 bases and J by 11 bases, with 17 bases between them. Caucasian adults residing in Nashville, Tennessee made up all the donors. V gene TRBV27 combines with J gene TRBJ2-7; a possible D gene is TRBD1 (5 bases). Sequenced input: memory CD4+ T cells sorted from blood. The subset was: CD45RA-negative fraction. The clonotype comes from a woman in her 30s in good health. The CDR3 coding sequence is TGTGCCAGCAGTTTTAACCGGCAGGGTAGTAAGTACTTC. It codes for CASSFNRQGSKYF.